The clone carrying this TCR beta chain was found many times. This sample stems from a study of response to subunit inactivated influenza vaccine. TCRdb re-called the RT-PCR reads with MiXCR, one entry per CDR3 protein. The sample holds around 750,000 distinct CDR3 sequences; 21% are singletons and the top ten take roughly 10%. Sequencing used PBMCs from blood, obtained more than 4 days after vaccination. The TCR was taken from a man aged 45-65 years who received an inactivated influenza vaccine.

The DNA for the CDR3 is TGTGCCAGCAGCTCTTGGGGGGAGCCAAACCTGGAGACCCAGTACTTC. It codes for CASSSWGEPNLETQYF. This chain joins TRBV12-3 or TRBV12-4 and TRBJ2-5, with D perhaps TRBD2 (6 bases). V lost 6 bases, J lost 5 bases, and 22 bases lay in between. CDR3 length: 16 residues.